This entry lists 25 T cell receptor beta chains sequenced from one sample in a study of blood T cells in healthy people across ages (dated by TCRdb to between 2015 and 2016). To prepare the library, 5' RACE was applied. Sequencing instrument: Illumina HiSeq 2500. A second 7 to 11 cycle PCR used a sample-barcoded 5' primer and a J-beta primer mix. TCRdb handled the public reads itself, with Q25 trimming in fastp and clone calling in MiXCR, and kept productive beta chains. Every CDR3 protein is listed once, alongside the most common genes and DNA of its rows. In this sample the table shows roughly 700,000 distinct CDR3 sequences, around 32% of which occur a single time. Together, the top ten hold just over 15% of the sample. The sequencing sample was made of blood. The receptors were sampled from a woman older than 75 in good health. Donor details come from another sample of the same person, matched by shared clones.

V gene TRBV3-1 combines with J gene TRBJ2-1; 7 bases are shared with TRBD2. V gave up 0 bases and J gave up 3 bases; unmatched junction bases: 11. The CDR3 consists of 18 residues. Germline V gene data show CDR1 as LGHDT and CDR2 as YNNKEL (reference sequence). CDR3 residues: CASSQDWLSGAIYNEQFF. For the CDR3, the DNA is TGTGCCAGCAGCCAAGATTGGCTGAGCGGGGCTATCTACAATGAGCAGTTCTTC.

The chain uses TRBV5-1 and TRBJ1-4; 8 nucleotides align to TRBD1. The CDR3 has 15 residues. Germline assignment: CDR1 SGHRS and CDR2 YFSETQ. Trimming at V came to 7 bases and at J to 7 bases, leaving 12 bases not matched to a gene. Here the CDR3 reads CASANQGARGEKLFF. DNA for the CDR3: TGCGCCAGCGCGAACCAGGGGGCCCGGGGTGAAAAACTGTTTTTT.

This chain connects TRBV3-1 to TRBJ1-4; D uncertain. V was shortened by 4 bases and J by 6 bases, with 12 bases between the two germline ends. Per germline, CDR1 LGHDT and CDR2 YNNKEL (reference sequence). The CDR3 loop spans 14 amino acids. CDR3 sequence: CASSRTRSDEKLFF. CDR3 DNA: TGTGCCAGCAGCCGTACACGATCCGATGAAAAACTGTTTTTT.

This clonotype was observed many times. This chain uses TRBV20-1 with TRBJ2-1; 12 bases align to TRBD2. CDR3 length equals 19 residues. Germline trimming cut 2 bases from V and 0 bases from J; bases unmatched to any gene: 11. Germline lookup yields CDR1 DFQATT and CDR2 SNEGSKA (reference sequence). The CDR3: CSARKTSGGSSSSYNEQFF. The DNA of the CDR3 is TGCAGTGCTAGAAAGACTAGCGGGGGCAGCTCGAGCTCCTACAATGAGCAGTTCTTC.

CDR3 in amino acids: CSATRGGRAPKNIQYF. CDR3 DNA: TGCAGTGCGACCCGTGGGGGGCGAGCGCCCAAAAACATTCAGTACTTC. The chain employs TRBV20-1 and TRBJ2-4, with D possibly being TRBD1 or TRBD2 (6 bases each). The CDR3 spans 16 residues. The V end lost 6 bases, the J end lost 2 bases, and 20 bases lay between the germline ends. Germline V lookup: CDR1 DFQATT, CDR2 SNEGSKA (reference sequence).

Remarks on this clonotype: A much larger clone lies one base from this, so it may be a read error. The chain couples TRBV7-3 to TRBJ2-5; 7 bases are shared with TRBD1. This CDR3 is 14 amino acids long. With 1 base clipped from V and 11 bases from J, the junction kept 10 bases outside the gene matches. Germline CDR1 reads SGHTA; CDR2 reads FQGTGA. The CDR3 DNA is TGTGCCAGCAGCTTAAGAGGGGGCAAGAATGAGCAGTACTTC. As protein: CASSLRGGKNEQYF.

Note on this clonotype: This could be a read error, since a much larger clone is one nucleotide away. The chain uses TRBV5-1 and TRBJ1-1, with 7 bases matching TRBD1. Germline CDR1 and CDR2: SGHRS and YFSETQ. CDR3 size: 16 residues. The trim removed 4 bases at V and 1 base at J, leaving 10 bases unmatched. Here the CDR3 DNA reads TGCGCCAGCAGCCCCGGACAGGCGCTTACGAACACTGAAGCTTTCTTT. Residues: CASSPGQALTNTEAFF.

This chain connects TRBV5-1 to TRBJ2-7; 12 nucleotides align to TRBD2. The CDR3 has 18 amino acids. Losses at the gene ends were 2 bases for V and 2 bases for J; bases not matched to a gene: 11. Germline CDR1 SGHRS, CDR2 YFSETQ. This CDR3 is CASSFGLAGLTLTYEQYF. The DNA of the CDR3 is TGCGCCAGCAGCTTCGGACTAGCGGGACTAACACTTACCTACGAGCAGTACTTC.

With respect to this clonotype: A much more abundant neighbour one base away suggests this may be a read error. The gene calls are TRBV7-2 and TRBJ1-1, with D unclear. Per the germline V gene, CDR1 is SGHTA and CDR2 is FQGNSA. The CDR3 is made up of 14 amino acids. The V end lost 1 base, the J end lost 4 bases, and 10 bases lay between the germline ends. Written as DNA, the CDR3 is TGTGCCAGCAGCTTAGAGCGGGGTAGCACTGAAGCTTTCTTT. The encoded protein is CASSLERGSTEAFF.

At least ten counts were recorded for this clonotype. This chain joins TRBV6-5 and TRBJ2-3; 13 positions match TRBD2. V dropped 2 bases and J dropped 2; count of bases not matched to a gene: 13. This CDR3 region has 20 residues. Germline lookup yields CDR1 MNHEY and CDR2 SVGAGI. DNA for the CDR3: TGTGCCAGCAGTTACCCGAGGACTAGCGGGGGTTCATCGGACACAGATACGCAGTATTTT. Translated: CASSYPRTSGGSSDTDTQYF.

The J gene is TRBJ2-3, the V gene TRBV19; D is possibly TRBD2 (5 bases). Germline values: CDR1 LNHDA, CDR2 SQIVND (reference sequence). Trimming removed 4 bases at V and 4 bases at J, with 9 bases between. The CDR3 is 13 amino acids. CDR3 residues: CASSTSLADTQYF. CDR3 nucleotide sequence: TGTGCCAGTAGTACTAGCCTTGCAGATACGCAGTATTTT.

In nucleotides, the CDR3 is TGTGCCAGCAGTTTTGGGGGACAAGGTCAGCCCCAGCATTTT. Residues: CASSFGGQGQPQHF. The rearrangement uses TRBV27 and TRBJ1-5; D is possibly TRBD1 (6 bases). V was clipped by 3 bases and J by 6 bases, with 12 bases between them. The CDR3 totals 14 residues. The germline V gene encodes CDR1 MNHEY and CDR2 SMNVEV (reference sequence).

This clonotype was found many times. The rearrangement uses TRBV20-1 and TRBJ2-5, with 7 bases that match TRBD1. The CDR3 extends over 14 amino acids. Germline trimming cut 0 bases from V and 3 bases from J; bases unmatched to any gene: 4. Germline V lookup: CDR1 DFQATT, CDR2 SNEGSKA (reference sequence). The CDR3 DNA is TGCAGTGCTAGAGAACCGACAGGGAAAGAGACCCAGTACTTC. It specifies CSAREPTGKETQYF.

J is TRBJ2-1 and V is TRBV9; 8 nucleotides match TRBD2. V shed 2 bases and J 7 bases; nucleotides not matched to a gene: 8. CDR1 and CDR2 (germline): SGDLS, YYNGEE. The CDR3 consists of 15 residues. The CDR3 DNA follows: TGTGCCAGCAGCGTGGACGGGGGGGCTAAAAATGAGCAGTTCTTC. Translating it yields CASSVDGGAKNEQFF.

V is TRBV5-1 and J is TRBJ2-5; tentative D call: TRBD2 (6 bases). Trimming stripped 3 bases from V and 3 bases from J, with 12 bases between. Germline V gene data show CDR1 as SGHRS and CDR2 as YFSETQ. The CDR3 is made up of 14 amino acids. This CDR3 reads CASSWEAEKETQYF. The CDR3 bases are TGCGCCAGCAGCTGGGAGGCAGAGAAAGAGACCCAGTACTTC.

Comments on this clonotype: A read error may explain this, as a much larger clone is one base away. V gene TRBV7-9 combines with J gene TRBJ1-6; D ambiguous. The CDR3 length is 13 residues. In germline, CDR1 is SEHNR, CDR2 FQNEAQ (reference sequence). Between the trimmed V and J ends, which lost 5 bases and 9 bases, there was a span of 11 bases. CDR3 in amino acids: CASSTRGGSPLHF. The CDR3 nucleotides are TGTGCCAGCAGCACACGCGGTGGTTCACCCCTCCACTTT.

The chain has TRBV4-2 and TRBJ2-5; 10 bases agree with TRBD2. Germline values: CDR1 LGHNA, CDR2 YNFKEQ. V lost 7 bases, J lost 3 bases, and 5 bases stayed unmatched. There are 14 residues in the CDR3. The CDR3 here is CASNLLAGEETQYF. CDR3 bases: TGTGCCAGCAACCTCCTAGCGGGAGAAGAGACCCAGTACTTC.

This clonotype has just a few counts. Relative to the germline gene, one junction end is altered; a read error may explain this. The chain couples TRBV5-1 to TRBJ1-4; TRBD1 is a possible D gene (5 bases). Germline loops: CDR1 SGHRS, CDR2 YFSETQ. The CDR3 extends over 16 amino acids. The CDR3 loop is CASSLASGTGNEKRFF. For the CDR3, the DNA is TGCGCCAGCAGCTTGGCCTCCGGGACGGGTAATGAAAAACGGTTTTTT.

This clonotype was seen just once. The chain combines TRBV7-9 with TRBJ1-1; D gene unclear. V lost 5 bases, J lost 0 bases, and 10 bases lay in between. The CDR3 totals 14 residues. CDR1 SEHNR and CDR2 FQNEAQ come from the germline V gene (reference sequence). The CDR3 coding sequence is TGTGCCAGCAGCCCGAGATCCATGAACACTGAAGCTTTCTTT. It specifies CASSPRSMNTEAFF.

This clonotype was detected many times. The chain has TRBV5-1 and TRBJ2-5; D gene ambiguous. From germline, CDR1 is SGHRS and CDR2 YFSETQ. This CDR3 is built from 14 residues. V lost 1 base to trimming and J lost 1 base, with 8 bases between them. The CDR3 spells CASSLRGLQETQYF. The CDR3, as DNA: TGCGCCAGCAGCTTGCGCGGTCTCCAAGAGACCCAGTACTTC.

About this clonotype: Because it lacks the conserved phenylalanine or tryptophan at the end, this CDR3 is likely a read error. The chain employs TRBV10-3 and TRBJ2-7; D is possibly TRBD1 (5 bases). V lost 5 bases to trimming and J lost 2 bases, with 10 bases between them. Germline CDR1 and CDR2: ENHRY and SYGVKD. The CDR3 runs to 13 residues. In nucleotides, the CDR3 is TGTGCCATCAGTTCGGACACAACCTACGAGCAGTACTCC. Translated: CAISSDTTYEQYS.

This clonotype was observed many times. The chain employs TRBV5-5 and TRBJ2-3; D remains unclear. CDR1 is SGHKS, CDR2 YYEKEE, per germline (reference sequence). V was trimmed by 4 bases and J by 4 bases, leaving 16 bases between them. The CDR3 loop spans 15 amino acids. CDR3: CASSPELSPADTQYF. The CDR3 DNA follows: TGTGCCAGCAGCCCGGAACTAAGCCCCGCAGATACGCAGTATTTT.

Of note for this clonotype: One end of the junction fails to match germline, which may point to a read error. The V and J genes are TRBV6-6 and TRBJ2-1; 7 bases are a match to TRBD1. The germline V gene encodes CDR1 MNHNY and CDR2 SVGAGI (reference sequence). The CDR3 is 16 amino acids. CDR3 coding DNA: TGTGCCAGCAGTTACTCGGACAGGAATTCCTGCAATGAGCAGTTCTTC. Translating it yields CASSYSDRNSCNEQFF.

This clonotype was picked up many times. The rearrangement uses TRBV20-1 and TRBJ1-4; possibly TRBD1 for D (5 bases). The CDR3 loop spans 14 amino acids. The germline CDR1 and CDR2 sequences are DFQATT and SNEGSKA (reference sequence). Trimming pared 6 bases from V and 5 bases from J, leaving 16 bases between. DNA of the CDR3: TGCAGTGCGCCTAACTATCCAGGGAATGAAAAACTGTTTTTT. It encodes CSAPNYPGNEKLFF.

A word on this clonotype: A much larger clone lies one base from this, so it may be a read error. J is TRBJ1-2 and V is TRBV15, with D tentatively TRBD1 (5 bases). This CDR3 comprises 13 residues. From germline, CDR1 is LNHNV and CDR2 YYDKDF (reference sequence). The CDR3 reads CATSRVTGYGYIF. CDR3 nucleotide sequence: TGTGCCACCAGCAGAGTTACAGGCTATGGCTACATCTTC.